These 25 T cell receptor beta chains were sequenced from one sample in a study of PD-1 blockade in classical Hodgkin lymphoma. Noted time point: cycle 4 day 1 (C4D1), after more than five weeks of nivolumab. Each and every patient relapsed after autologous stem cell transplantation, and patients got differing brentuximab vedotin exposure. TCRdb's table, derived via immunoSEQ multiplex PCR, lists solely in-frame clones and lacks some. In the table there are tens of thousands of clones, 75% to 85% of which are singletons. The sample in question was peripheral blood mononuclear cells (PBMCs), obtained before the fourth cycle of nivolumab. Every receptor here comes from a human donor with classical Hodgkin lymphoma.

This rearrangement joins TRBV5-1 to TRBJ2-7; D could derive from TRBD1 or TRBD2 (5 bases each). V lost 4 bases and J 2 bases, leaving 16 bases between the germline ends. The CDR3 spans 15 residues. Per the germline V gene, CDR1 is SGHRS and CDR2 is YFSETQ. CDR3 in amino acids: CASSPDGTGTYEQYF. The CDR3 bases are TGCGCCAGCAGCCCGGACGGGACGGGTACCTACGAGCAGTACTTC.

The rearrangement joins TRBV7-8 to TRBJ2-1, with 11 bases identical to TRBD2. The trim removed 3 bases at V and 1 base at J, leaving 2 bases unmatched. Germline CDR1 is SGHVS and CDR2 is FQNEAQ. The CDR3 extends over 16 amino acids. CDR3 sequence: CASSFGTSGSYNEQFF. CDR3 DNA: TGTGCCAGCAGCTTCGGGACTAGCGGTTCCTACAATGAGCAGTTCTTC.

V gene TRBV2 combines with J gene TRBJ2-7; 9 nucleotides match TRBD2. The CDR3 sequence is 15 residues long. Trimming removed 2 bases from V and 2 bases from J; junction bases left unmatched: 4. CDR1 and CDR2 from the germline V gene are SNHLY and FYNNEI. CDR3 in amino acids: CASSELLAGAYEQYF. In nucleotides, the CDR3 is TGTGCCAGCAGTGAACTACTAGCGGGTGCCTACGAGCAGTACTTC.

The chain recombines TRBV18 with TRBJ2-5; 7 nucleotides agree with TRBD1. The CDR3 runs to 15 residues. The V segment lost 3 bases and the J segment 5 bases; nucleotides outside the gene matches: 9. Germline CDR1 and CDR2: KGHSH and LQKENI. CDR3 sequence reads: CASSPEQGTRETQYF. The CDR3 bases are TGTGCCAGCTCACCGGAACAGGGGACAAGGGAGACCCAGTACTTC.

V and J are TRBV5-4 and TRBJ1-1; D unresolved. There are 12 residues in the CDR3. The V gene lost 0 bases and the J gene lost 14 bases, with 14 bases spanning the gap. Germline V CDR1 and CDR2: SGHNT, YYREEE (reference sequence). The CDR3 sequence is CASSLGNSPSFF. The CDR3 DNA sequence: TGTGCCAGCAGCTTGGGTAACAGCCCGAGCTTCTTT.

In this sample, this clone turned up many times. The chain combines TRBV5-1 with TRBJ2-2, with D perhaps assigned TRBD1 or TRBD2 (7 bases each). V lost 1 base and J lost 4, with 17 bases in between. CDR3 length: 17 residues. Germline V gene lookup returns CDR1 SGHRS and CDR2 YFSETQ. In DNA, the CDR3 is TGCGCCAGCAGCTTGATTCAGGGGGTAGCGGGCACCGGGGAGCTGTTTTTT. It codes for CASSLIQGVAGTGELFF. Drawing the rest from reference TRBV5-1 and TRBJ2-2, the complete variable domain is KAGVTQTPRYLIKTRGQQVTLSCSPISGHRSVSWYQQTPGQGLQFLFEYFSETQRNKGNFPGRFSGRQFSNSRSEMNVSTLELGDSALYLCASSLIQGVAGTGELFFGEGSRLTVL.

The genes are TRBV19 and TRBJ1-1; D is unresolved. Germline V gene sequence: CDR1 LNHDA, CDR2 SQIVND (reference sequence). This CDR3 has 15 amino acids. The V and J ends lost 0 bases and 6 bases respectively, with 14 bases between them. As DNA, the CDR3 is TGTGCCAGTAGTATAGATCTGGCAGCCGGGGCTGAAGCTTTCTTT. It is translated as CASSIDLAAGAEAFF.

The chain is built from TRBV7-9 and TRBJ2-7; possibly TRBD1 for D (6 bases). Trimming pared 2 bases from V and 2 bases from J, leaving 13 bases between. Per germline, CDR1 SEHNR and CDR2 FQNEAQ (reference sequence). This CDR3 has 15 amino acids. This chain's CDR3 is CASSLSTGQTYEQYF. Written as DNA, the CDR3 is TGTGCCAGCAGCTTAAGCACAGGGCAAACCTACGAGCAGTACTTC. The full variable domain, in which reference TRBV7-9 and TRBJ2-7 provide the parts outside the CDR3, is DTGVSQNPRHKITKRGQNVTFRCDPISEHNRLYWYRQTLGQGPEFLTYFQNEAQLEKSRLLSDRFSAERPKGSFSTLEIQRTEQGDSAMYLCASSLSTGQTYEQYFGPGTRLTVT.

This chain links TRBV11-2 with TRBJ2-7, with D possibly being TRBD2 (5 bases). In germline, CDR1 is SGHAT, CDR2 FQNNGV. The germline V and J ends were trimmed by 5 bases and 9 bases, with 11 bases remaining between them. The CDR3 runs 11 residues. The CDR3 nucleotides are TGTGCCAGCAGCCCCGGAGGTGGGCAGTACTTC. This translates into CASSPGGGQYF.

This clone was counted only a few times. This chain links TRBV7-9 with TRBJ1-3; D unresolved. V was shortened by 6 bases and J by 4 bases, with 13 bases between the two germline ends. Germline CDR1 and CDR2: SEHNR and FQNEAQ (reference sequence). This CDR3 contains 14 residues. The CDR3 coding sequence is TGTGCCAGCAGTCGCGCCTTGGACGGAAACACCATATATTTT. Translated, it gives CASSRALDGNTIYF. The full variable domain, its missing parts supplied by reference TRBV7-9 and TRBJ1-3, is DTGVSQNPRHKITKRGQNVTFRCDPISEHNRLYWYRQTLGQGPEFLTYFQNEAQLEKSRLLSDRFSAERPKGSFSTLEIQRTEQGDSAMYLCASSRALDGNTIYFGEGSWLTVV.

This chain uses TRBV11-3 with TRBJ2-3, with unresolved D. The V gene lost 2 bases and the J gene lost 6 bases, with 6 bases spanning the gap. This CDR3 spans 12 amino acids. Germline assignment: CDR1 SGHNT and CDR2 YENEEA. The CDR3 DNA reads TGTGCCAGCAGCTTAAAATCGGATACGCAGTATTTT. Amino acid sequence: CASSLKSDTQYF.

The chain couples TRBV30 to TRBJ1-3; D is perhaps TRBD1 (6 bases). The CDR3 totals 13 residues. Trimming stripped 8 bases from V and 4 bases from J, with 15 bases between. Per germline, CDR1 GTSNPN and CDR2 SVGIG (reference sequence). The CDR3 protein is CALGQSLGNTIYF. Written as DNA, the CDR3 is TGTGCCCTCGGACAGTCCTTGGGAAACACCATATATTTT.

V and J are TRBV10-1 and TRBJ1-1, with 11 bases matching TRBD1. Germline V gene sequence: CDR1 WNHNN, CDR2 SYGVQD (reference sequence). V trimming: 9 bases; J trimming: 5 bases; junction bases outside the gene matches: 5. The CDR3 contains 13 residues. The DNA for the CDR3 is TGCGCCAGAACCGGACAGGGGGCGACTGAAGCTTTCTTT. Amino acids: CARTGQGATEAFF.

CDR3 in amino acids: CASSLGGYSGELFF. CDR3 in DNA: TGCGCCAGCAGCTTGGGGGGCTATAGCGGGGAGCTGTTTTTT. The chain joins TRBV5-1 to TRBJ2-2; a possible D gene is TRBD1 (5 bases). Trimming took off 0 bases at V and 7 bases at J, with 10 bases between the two ends. The CDR3 sequence is 14 residues long. In germline, CDR1 is SGHRS, CDR2 YFSETQ.

J is TRBJ2-1 and V is TRBV9; D could derive from TRBD1 or TRBD2 (6 bases each). The CDR3 is 15 amino acids. Per germline, CDR1 SGDLS and CDR2 YYNGEE. The V end lost 2 bases, the J end lost 3 bases, and 12 bases lay between the germline ends. The DNA for the CDR3 is TGTGCCAGCAGCGTTAGCGGAGGGGGCTACAATGAGCAGTTCTTC. It codes for CASSVSGGGYNEQFF.

The rearrangement joins TRBV7-2 to TRBJ2-7, with 11 bases aligning to TRBD1. The CDR3 is 15 residues long. Germline lookup yields CDR1 SGHTA and CDR2 FQGNSA. V shed 3 bases and J 3 bases; nucleotides not matched to a gene: 4. The CDR3 nucleotides read TGTGCCAGCAGCTTCCCCGGGACAGGGGGCTACGAGCAGTACTTC. Amino acids: CASSFPGTGGYEQYF.

Remarks on this clone: With a much larger clone just one base away, this may be a read error. Distinct nucleotide sequences in the sample also encode this CDR3. The chain links TRBV4-2 to TRBJ2-2; tentatively, D is TRBD2 (5 bases). Germline V lookup: CDR1 LGHNA, CDR2 YNFKEQ. The CDR3 totals 14 residues. The DNA of the CDR3 is TGTGCCAGCAGCCTTCAGATTGGCACCGGGGAACTGTTTTTT. Translation gives CASSLQIGTGELFF.

This CDR3 reads CASSLGLAGASSYEQYF. Here the CDR3 DNA reads TGCGCCAGCAGCTTAGGACTAGCGGGAGCCAGCTCCTACGAGCAGTACTTC. This chain uses TRBV5-1 with TRBJ2-7; TRBD2 aligns across 13 bases. The V and J ends lost 2 bases and 0 bases, in that order; junction bases with no gene match: 5. The CDR3 consists of 17 residues. Per germline, CDR1 SGHRS and CDR2 YFSETQ.

V is TRBV9 and J is TRBJ2-1; 7 bases fit TRBD2. J gave up 10 bases and V 3 bases, and 7 bases lay outside the gene matches. Germline V gene lookup returns CDR1 SGDLS and CDR2 YYNGEE. This CDR3 spans 13 amino acids. CDR3 sequence (DNA): TGTGCCAGCAGCGCGCTACCGGGACTAGAGCAGTTCTTC. Encoded protein: CASSALPGLEQFF.

The chain's CDR3 is CASSLVGTGGSDTQYF. CDR3 coding DNA: TGTGCCAGCAGCTTAGTTGGGACAGGGGGATCAGATACGCAGTATTTT. The chain links TRBV5-6 to TRBJ2-3; 11 bases are a match to TRBD1. The CDR3 has 16 amino acids. V lost 2 bases to trimming and J lost 4 bases; unmatched junction nucleotides: 6. Germline V lookup: CDR1 SGHDT, CDR2 YYEEEE.

V is TRBV6-6 and J is TRBJ2-1, with D tentatively TRBD2 (6 bases). The CDR3 has 15 residues. Germline-derived CDR1 and CDR2 are MNHNY and SVGAGI (reference sequence). Trimming took 5 bases from V and 4 from J, leaving 15 bases between them. CDR3 nucleotides: TGTGCCAGCAGTGTTCAAGCGGGTTTTTACAATGAGCAGTTCTTC. Protein sequence: CASSVQAGFYNEQFF.

The rearrangement uses TRBV7-2 and TRBJ2-5; D might be TRBD1 or TRBD2, each matching 6 bases. The CDR3 is 17 amino acids. Trimming removed 4 bases from V and 5 bases from J, with 23 bases in between. The germline V gene encodes CDR1 SGHTA and CDR2 FQGNSA. The CDR3 coding sequence is TGTGCCAGCAGCTACCTCCAATGGCGGGAAGGGGGGGAGACCCAGTACTTC. Its translation is CASSYLQWREGGETQYF. Looking up the rest from reference TRBV7-2 and TRBJ2-5 gives the full variable domain: GAGVSQSPSNKVTEKGKDVELRCDPISGHTALYWYRQSLGQGLEFLIYFQGNSAPDKSGLPSDRFSAERTGGSVSTLTIQRTQQEDSAVYLCASSYLQWREGGETQYFGPGTRLLVL.

The chain employs TRBV6-5 and TRBJ1-5, with D perhaps matching TRBD1 (5 bases). This CDR3 has 15 residues. Germline V gene data show CDR1 as MNHEY and CDR2 as SVGAGI. The germline V and J ends were trimmed by 4 bases and 0 bases, with 10 bases remaining between them. The CDR3 sequence: CASSWDGSSNQPQHF. CDR3 nucleotide sequence: TGTGCCAGCAGTTGGGACGGATCTAGCAATCAGCCCCAGCATTTT.

This chain uses TRBV5-6 with TRBJ2-7, with 10 bases matching TRBD1. Per germline, CDR1 SGHDT and CDR2 YYEEEE. CDR3 length: 12 amino acids. The junction had 1 base not matched to a gene; V was cut back by 4 bases and J by 6 bases. CDR3 bases: TGTGCCAGCAGCCGGACAGGGGGCGAGCAGTACTTC. Translated: CASSRTGGEQYF.

V usage is TRBV27 and J usage is TRBJ2-2, with TRBD2 matching 11 bases. CDR1 MNHEY and CDR2 SMNVEV come from the germline V gene (reference sequence). This CDR3 comprises 18 residues. V lost 6 bases, J lost 5 bases, and 14 bases stayed unmatched. CDR3 bases: TGTGCCAGCAGCCGCCCCGGGGTAGCGGGAGGGGGGACCGGGGAGCTGTTTTTT. Amino acid sequence: CASSRPGVAGGGTGELFF.